This T cell receptor (beta chain) is drawn from a study of shared clonotypes between healthy human individuals. Findings and limits, study-wide: The sharing of about 5% of naive CD4 clonotypes was seen across a handful of donors.

Germline V gene lookup returns CDR1 SEHNR and CDR2 FQNEAQ (reference sequence). V shed 6 bases and J shed 0 bases, with 11 bases lying between them. The CDR3 contains 14 residues. Sequencing was performed with immunoSEQ multiplex PCR; in TCRdb, only in-frame clones are kept and a portion is missing. Here the sample spans roughly 2,000,000 clones, 80% to 95% being singletons. In the case of this clone: Its specificity is unknown.

The naive CD8 fraction comprised CD45RO-negative cells positively selected for CCR7 and excluded terminally differentiated effector memory CD45RA+ cells. The chain links TRBV7-9 to TRBJ1-1; a weak D match, TRBD1 (6 bases). Source material: naive CD8+ T cells from PBMCs. The origin of this receptor is a man aged 18 to 30 in good health. Some clones in this sample may be carry-over from other donors' samples. DNA of the CDR3: TGTGCCAGCAGGCGAGGACAGCTGAACACTGAAGCTTTCTTT. This translates into CASRRGQLNTEAFF.